Listed below are T cell receptor beta chains from one sample, sequenced in a study of T cell responses to AZD1222 COVID-19 vaccine. The data were produced by immunoSEQ multiplex PCR, yet TCRdb's version contains in-frame clones alone and is incomplete. The data contain 95,000 to 150,000 clones, 90% to 95% of them singletons. This material consisted of peripheral blood, taken 28 days after the second AZD1222 dose. These receptors were obtained from an adult who received the AZD1222 COVID-19 vaccine. Each CDR3 is given with its conserved first and last residue. Each record gives: V gene, D gene, clone size, J gene, CDR3 protein. A D gene is named only where the DNA matches it firmly. For some rows the clone size is stated as once, few or many, or as a class when expanded; others skip it.

v_gene: TRBV4-3
d_gene: -
abundance: -
j_gene: TRBJ2-5
CDR3aa: CASSQRGETQYF

v_gene: TRBV3-1/TRBV3-2
d_gene: TRBD1
abundance: -
j_gene: TRBJ1-1
CDR3aa: CASSQVSGGTEAFF

v_gene: TRBV7-9
d_gene: -
abundance: -
j_gene: TRBJ1-6
CDR3aa: CASRDSNGGHGSPLHF

v_gene: TRBV27
d_gene: TRBD1
abundance: -
j_gene: TRBJ2-3
CDR3aa: CASSLWGQSTDTQYF

v_gene: TRBV29-1
d_gene: -
abundance: -
j_gene: TRBJ1-1
CDR3aa: CSMSQNTEAFF

v_gene: TRBV4-1
d_gene: TRBD1
abundance: -
j_gene: TRBJ1-3
CDR3aa: CASSTGQGTGNTIYF

v_gene: TRBV27
d_gene: -
abundance: -
j_gene: TRBJ1-5
CDR3aa: CASSPLGIPNSNQPQHF

v_gene: TRBV21-1
d_gene: -
abundance: -
j_gene: TRBJ1-2
CDR3aa: CASSHAWTGNGYTF

v_gene: TRBV13
d_gene: -
abundance: -
j_gene: TRBJ1-2
CDR3aa: CASSLRRARGDYGYTF

v_gene: TRBV6-1
d_gene: -
abundance: -
j_gene: TRBJ1-5
CDR3aa: CASSEAGGNNQPQHF

v_gene: TRBV5-1
d_gene: -
abundance: -
j_gene: TRBJ2-3
CDR3aa: CASSLPTDTQYF

v_gene: TRBV7-8
d_gene: TRBD2
abundance: -
j_gene: TRBJ2-7
CDR3aa: CASSPRRSGRYEQYF

v_gene: TRBV6-2/TRBV6-3
d_gene: -
abundance: once
j_gene: TRBJ1-1
CDR3aa: CASSRGGSDTEAFF

v_gene: TRBV9
d_gene: -
abundance: -
j_gene: TRBJ2-7
CDR3aa: CASSVGVGTYEQYF

v_gene: TRBV7-3
d_gene: -
abundance: -
j_gene: TRBJ2-1
CDR3aa: CASSSQGSASSYNEQFF

v_gene: TRBV9
d_gene: -
abundance: -
j_gene: TRBJ2-7
CDR3aa: CASRRDFSYEQYF

v_gene: TRBV23-1
d_gene: -
abundance: -
j_gene: TRBJ2-3
CDR3aa: CASRRKRDTQYF

v_gene: TRBV7-9
d_gene: -
abundance: -
j_gene: TRBJ2-6
CDR3aa: CASSPKEAGRSGANVLTF

v_gene: TRBV3-1/TRBV3-2
d_gene: TRBD1
abundance: -
j_gene: TRBJ2-3
CDR3aa: CASSQGQGFVTDTQYF

v_gene: TRBV11-2
d_gene: -
abundance: -
j_gene: TRBJ2-3
CDR3aa: CASSLPDPVQYF

v_gene: TRBV30
d_gene: -
abundance: -
j_gene: TRBJ1-1
CDR3aa: CAWSVRSTGQVEAFF

v_gene: TRBV9
d_gene: -
abundance: -
j_gene: TRBJ2-2
CDR3aa: CASSVQTTGELFF

v_gene: TRBV4-1
d_gene: TRBD1
abundance: once
j_gene: TRBJ1-3
CDR3aa: CASSQDIGQGSGNTIYF

v_gene: TRBV4-3
d_gene: -
abundance: -
j_gene: TRBJ1-6
CDR3aa: CASSQDPIHSPLHF

v_gene: TRBV5-1
d_gene: TRBD2
abundance: -
j_gene: TRBJ2-7
CDR3aa: CASQLAGAPHEQYF

v_gene: TRBV11-3
d_gene: -
abundance: -
j_gene: TRBJ1-1
CDR3aa: CASSSGQTNTEAFF

v_gene: TRBV29-1
d_gene: -
abundance: -
j_gene: TRBJ1-5
CDR3aa: CSVGQDNQPQHF

v_gene: TRBV6-2/TRBV6-3
d_gene: -
abundance: -
j_gene: TRBJ1-2
CDR3aa: CASSQTDLWGYTF

v_gene: TRBV5-4
d_gene: -
abundance: -
j_gene: TRBJ2-1
CDR3aa: CASSLGRRAGNEQFF

v_gene: TRBV15
d_gene: -
abundance: -
j_gene: TRBJ2-1
CDR3aa: CATSRERGVDNEQFF

v_gene: TRBV6-6
d_gene: TRBD1
abundance: -
j_gene: TRBJ1-1
CDR3aa: CASSRNPGQGFFEAFF

v_gene: TRBV19
d_gene: -
abundance: -
j_gene: TRBJ1-1
CDR3aa: CASTPTVLQNTEAFF

v_gene: TRBV9
d_gene: TRBD2
abundance: -
j_gene: TRBJ2-3
CDR3aa: CASSFGLEEGTQYF

v_gene: TRBV10-2
d_gene: TRBD1
abundance: -
j_gene: TRBJ1-2
CDR3aa: CASSARTGGGYGYTF

v_gene: TRBV6-5
d_gene: -
abundance: -
j_gene: TRBJ2-2
CDR3aa: CASSYPGPGANGELFF

v_gene: TRBV9
d_gene: TRBD1
abundance: once
j_gene: TRBJ1-5
CDR3aa: CASSPGGGYSNQPQHF

v_gene: TRBV12-3/TRBV12-4
d_gene: -
abundance: -
j_gene: TRBJ1-2
CDR3aa: CASSFRQGHGYTF

v_gene: TRBV5-4
d_gene: -
abundance: -
j_gene: TRBJ1-2
CDR3aa: CASSLAGGYGYTF

v_gene: TRBV6-5
d_gene: TRBD1
abundance: -
j_gene: TRBJ1-3
CDR3aa: CASTPRGQYTIYF

v_gene: TRBV6-2/TRBV6-3
d_gene: -
abundance: -
j_gene: TRBJ1-2
CDR3aa: CASSYYHPWGKYGYTF

v_gene: TRBV5-1
d_gene: -
abundance: -
j_gene: TRBJ2-1
CDR3aa: CASSRPSARGDEQFF

v_gene: TRBV29-1
d_gene: -
abundance: -
j_gene: TRBJ1-1
CDR3aa: CSVRQQNTEAFF

v_gene: TRBV5-1
d_gene: TRBD1
abundance: -
j_gene: TRBJ1-6
CDR3aa: CASSSTGQGIQNSPLHF

v_gene: TRBV4-3
d_gene: -
abundance: -
j_gene: TRBJ1-3
CDR3aa: CASSQELIISGNTIYF

v_gene: TRBV9
d_gene: TRBD1
abundance: -
j_gene: TRBJ2-7
CDR3aa: CASSAGGTGRYEQYF

v_gene: TRBV3-1/TRBV3-2
d_gene: -
abundance: -
j_gene: TRBJ1-2
CDR3aa: CASSEGEDGYTF

v_gene: TRBV7-9
d_gene: -
abundance: -
j_gene: TRBJ1-3
CDR3aa: CASSLDENTIYF

v_gene: TRBV10-1
d_gene: -
abundance: -
j_gene: TRBJ1-4
CDR3aa: CASSESQGGEKLFF